This passage covers 4 T cell receptor beta chains from one sample sequenced in a study of blood T cell repertoires in COVID-19. Profiled with immunoSEQ multiplex PCR; TCRdb holds only in-frame clones, not every one. This table has about 210,000 clones, 89% appearing once. Material for sequencing was peripheral blood. The receptors here all came from a woman between 35 and 50 years old with acute or convalescent COVID-19.

The CDR3 DNA is TGCGCCAGCAGCCGGCGACAGAGACTCAATTCACCCCTCCACTTT. Translated, it gives CASSRRQRLNSPLHF. The V gene is TRBV5-1, the J gene TRBJ1-6, with TRBD1 as a possible D gene (5 bases). Germline V gene lookup returns CDR1 SGHRS and CDR2 YFSETQ. CDR3 length equals 15 residues. V dropped 4 bases and J dropped 7 bases, with 15 bases sitting between them.

The rearrangement joins TRBV6-4 to TRBJ1-5; 7 nucleotides align to TRBD1. Losses at the gene ends were 3 bases for V and 7 bases for J; bases not matched to a gene: 12. Germline V gene data show CDR1 as MRHNA and CDR2 as SNTAGT. CDR3 length: 16 amino acids. The CDR3 reads CASSEAYRGERQPQHF. The DNA of the CDR3 is TGTGCCAGCAGTGAGGCCTACAGGGGAGAACGGCAGCCCCAGCATTTT.

The chain recombines TRBV6-5 with TRBJ1-2; D not certain. CDR1 and CDR2 (germline): MNHEY, SVGAGI. CDR3 size: 13 residues. Trimming left V 6 bases short and J 3 bases short, with 11 bases between. The CDR3 DNA sequence: TGTGCCAGCAGGCCCGGGTTCGACTATGGCTACACCTTC. Translated, it gives CASRPGFDYGYTF.

In this sample, this clone turned up once. The genes are TRBV6-5 and TRBJ1-1; 8 bases agree with TRBD1. The CDR3 consists of 15 residues. V shed 4 bases and J 4 bases; nucleotides not matched to a gene: 8. In germline, CDR1 is MNHEY, CDR2 SVGAGI. CDR3 loop: CASSSYPGGGTEAFF. The CDR3 nucleotides read TGTGCCAGCAGTTCCTACCCAGGGGGCGGCACTGAAGCTTTCTTT.